What follows describes a single T cell receptor (beta chain). The data are from a study of blood T cell repertoires in COVID-19. Libraries were prepared by immunoSEQ multiplex PCR; TCRdb keeps only in-frame clonotypes and omits some of them. The sample yields roughly 240,000 clones, 80% to 90% seen once. Trimming cost V 3 bases and J 6 bases; bases outside gene matches: 6. The CDR3 loop spans 16 amino acids. Per the germline V gene, CDR1 is MNHEY and CDR2 is SMNVEV (reference sequence). Within 2 weeks of study entry, exposed participants had contacted a PCR-confirmed or clinician-diagnosed COVID-19 case.

The sample consisted of PBMCs or T cells enriched from blood (not recorded which). The chain is built from TRBV27 and TRBJ1-5, with 12 bases that match TRBD1. The clonotype originates from a man in his fifties who had been exposed to COVID-19. CDR3 DNA sequence: TGTGCCAGCAGTTTTTCCGGGACAGGGGGCGGTCAGCCCCAGCATTTT. Protein sequence: CASSFSGTGGGQPQHF.